This T cell receptor beta chain was identified during a study of T-cell reconstitution after alpha-beta-depleted transplantation in children. As it was prepared, the TCRbeta library received unique molecular identifiers. Using its own MiXCR run on the PCR reads, TCRdb lists one record per CDR3 protein. The sample records around 200,000 distinct CDR3 sequences, under 20% being singletons. V lost 5 bases and J lost 3, with 11 bases in between. Germline lookup yields CDR1 SGHRS and CDR2 YFSETQ. The CDR3 is 13 amino acids. The TCR comes from a male patient aged 2 to 9 who had a stem cell transplant for acute lymphoblastic leukemia, so the T cells may come from the graft donor. This rearrangement joins TRBV5-1 to TRBJ1-1; the D is unclear. This specimen was PBMCs, mostly from graft donor cells, taken 360 days after TCRalphabeta/CD19-depleted stem cell transplant. The CDR3 DNA follows: TGCGCCAGCAGTCGTGGAACGGACACTGAAGCTTTCTTT. Its translation: CASSRGTDTEAFF.